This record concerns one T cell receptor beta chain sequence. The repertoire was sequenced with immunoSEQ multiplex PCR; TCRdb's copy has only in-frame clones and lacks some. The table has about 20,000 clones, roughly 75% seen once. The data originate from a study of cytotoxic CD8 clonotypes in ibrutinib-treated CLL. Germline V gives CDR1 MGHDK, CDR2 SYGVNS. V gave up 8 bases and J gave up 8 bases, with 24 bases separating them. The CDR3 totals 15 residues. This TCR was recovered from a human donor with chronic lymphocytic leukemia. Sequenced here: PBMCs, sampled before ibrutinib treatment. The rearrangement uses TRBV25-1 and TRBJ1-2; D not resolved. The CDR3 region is CASGDGSRVSRGYTF. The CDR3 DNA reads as TGTGCCAGCGGAGATGGGTCACGGGTCTCGAGAGGCTACACCTTC.